These 19 T cell receptor beta chains were sequenced from one sample in a study of T cells in Graves' hyperthyroidism and ophthalmopathy. Template material for amplifying TCR beta CDR3 regions consisted of RNA transcripts. When the TCR CDR3 underwent first-round RT-PCR, the HTBI primer set was used. TCRdb passed the multiplex PCR reads through MiXCR, listing each CDR3 protein once. There are 500,000 to 800,000 distinct CDR3 sequences in the sample; roughly 14% occur only once, and roughly an eighth lies in the top ten. The sequenced sample was blood. The receptors shown here come from a woman aged 45-60 years with Graves' ophthalmopathy.

The sample holds many counts of this clonotype. The CDR3 nucleotides are TGTGCCAGCTCACCCGGGACAGGGGGTGCCGTGGTAGCTTTCTTT. It encodes CASSPGTGGAVVAFF. The chain is built from TRBV18 and TRBJ1-1, with TRBD1 matching over 11 bases. This CDR3 region has 15 residues. Trimming at V came to 3 bases and at J to 10 bases, leaving 10 bases not matched to a gene. Germline V gene lookup returns CDR1 KGHSH and CDR2 LQKENI. Based on the CDR3 plus reference TRBV18 and TRBJ1-1, the full variable domain is NAGVMQNPRHLVRRRGQEARLRCSPMKGHSHVYWYRQLPEEGLKFMVYLQKENIIDESGMPKERFSAEFPKEGPSILRIQQVVRGDSAAYFCASSPGTGGAVVAFFGQGTRLTVV.

Comments on this clonotype: A much larger clone is a single base away; this may be a read error. The V call is TRBV7-3, the J call TRBJ2-1, with D possibly being TRBD2 (5 bases). The V end was cut by 1 base, the J end by 8 bases, with 12 bases between. This CDR3 has 14 residues. Germline CDR1 and CDR2: SGHTA and FQGTGA. CDR3 bases: TGTGCCAGCAGCTTAAGGGCTAGCCCGTATGAGCAGTTCTTC. Protein: CASSLRASPYEQFF. The whole variable domain, filled in from reference TRBV7-3 and TRBJ2-1, reads GAGVSQTPSNKVTEKGKYVELRCDPISGHTALYWYRQSLGQGPEFLIYFQGTGAADDSGLPNDRFFAVRPEGSVSTLKIQRTERGDSAVYLCASSLRASPYEQFFGPGTRLTVL.

A word on this clonotype: A read error may be the cause here, since a much bigger clone is one base away. Because it lacks the conserved phenylalanine or tryptophan at the end, this CDR3 is likely a read error. This chain connects TRBV10-3 to TRBJ2-7; D is undetermined. V lost 7 bases and J 2 bases, leaving 6 bases between the germline ends. This CDR3 is built from 11 residues. CDR1 is ENHRY and CDR2 is SYGVKD in the germline V gene. CDR3 nucleotides: TGTGCCATCATGGAGACCTACGAGCAGTACCTC. Translating gives CAIMETYEQYL.

This chain joins TRBV20-1 and TRBJ2-1; 10 bases agree with TRBD2. The length of the CDR3 is 16 residues. Per germline, CDR1 DFQATT and CDR2 SNEGSKA (reference sequence). V was pared by 1 base and J by 4 bases, with 7 bases of the junction left unmatched. CDR3 loop: CSARVRSGRGYNEQFF. The CDR3 nucleotides are TGCAGTGCTAGAGTTAGGAGCGGGAGGGGTTACAATGAGCAGTTCTTC.

Ten or more counts support this clonotype. The V and J genes are TRBV20-1 and TRBJ1-2; 7 nucleotides align to TRBD1. Trimming took 1 base from V and 4 from J; bases not matched to a gene: 6. The CDR3 contains 14 residues. Germline loops: CDR1 DFQATT, CDR2 SNEGSKA (reference sequence). The CDR3 DNA sequence: TGCAGTGCTAGAGCCCAAGGACAGGTCTATGGCTACACCTTC. Translated, it gives CSARAQGQVYGYTF.

This clonotype was seen many times. The chain joins TRBV12-3 or TRBV12-4 to TRBJ1-2, with 7 positions matching TRBD1. J was trimmed by 3 bases and V by 2 bases; bases with no gene match: 9. This CDR3 is 16 amino acids long. CDR3 loop: CASSLSTGEAYYGYTF. For the CDR3, the DNA is TGTGCCAGCAGTTTATCTACAGGGGAGGCGTACTATGGCTACACCTTC.

This clonotype has a single count. A much larger clone lies a single base off, so this may be a read error. The chain links TRBV7-3 to TRBJ2-7; a possible D gene is TRBD2 (7 bases). This CDR3 has 14 residues. Germline V gene data show CDR1 as SGHTA and CDR2 as FQGTGA. In nucleotides, the CDR3 is TGTGCCAGCAGCTTTGGGGGGGCAGGCTACGGGCAGTACTTC. It translates to CASSFGGAGYGQYF. Looking up the rest from reference TRBV7-3 and TRBJ2-7 gives the full variable domain: GAGVSQTPSNKVTEKGKYVELRCDPISGHTALYWYRQSLGQGPEFLIYFQGTGAADDSGLPNDRFFAVRPEGSVSTLKIQRTERGDSAVYLCASSFGGAGYGQYFGPGTRLTVT.

V usage is TRBV12-3 or TRBV12-4 and J usage is TRBJ1-2; no clear D. The CDR3 sequence is 13 residues long. The V end lost 4 bases, the J end lost 6 bases, and 12 bases lay between the germline ends. The CDR3 spells CASSYPRLDGYTF. The CDR3 DNA follows: TGTGCCAGCAGTTACCCGAGGCTAGATGGCTACACCTTC.

This clonotype came up many times. V gene TRBV7-2 combines with J gene TRBJ2-3, with a possible D match to TRBD1 (5 bases). This CDR3 region has 16 residues. In germline, CDR1 is SGHTA, CDR2 FQGNSA. V lost 1 base and J 0 bases, leaving 11 bases between the germline ends. The CDR3: CASSLGTPASTDTQYF. CDR3 DNA sequence: TGTGCCAGCAGCTTAGGGACACCTGCTAGCACAGATACGCAGTATTTT.

In this sample, this clonotype turned up many times. J is TRBJ2-3 and V is TRBV30; TRBD2 is a possible D gene (5 bases). V lost 6 bases to trimming and J lost 2 bases, with 12 bases between them. The V gene's germline CDR1 is GTSNPN and CDR2 SVGIG (reference sequence). This CDR3 has 13 residues. The chain's CDR3 is CACGPADTDTQYF. CDR3 nucleotide sequence: TGTGCCTGTGGGCCAGCGGACACAGATACGCAGTATTTT.

This clonotype was detected a few times. The chain carries TRBV24-1 and TRBJ2-5; maybe TRBD2 (6 bases). Germline CDR1 KGHDR, CDR2 SFDVKD. This CDR3 contains 15 residues. V was trimmed by 0 bases and J by 0 bases, leaving 7 bases between them. The CDR3 bases are TGTGCCACCAGTGATTTGTGGGGGGACCAAGAGACCCAGTACTTC. Translated: CATSDLWGDQETQYF.

The V and J genes are TRBV7-3 and TRBJ2-7, with D hard to call. Germline V gives CDR1 SGHTA, CDR2 FQGTGA. V lost 4 bases, J lost 4 bases, and 11 bases lay in between. The CDR3 is 13 residues long. The CDR3 DNA sequence: TGTGCCAGCAGCTCTGAGGCGGAGTACGAGCAGTACTTC. This codes for CASSSEAEYEQYF. Supplemented by reference TRBV7-3 and TRBJ2-7, the full variable domain reads GAGVSQTPSNKVTEKGKYVELRCDPISGHTALYWYRQSLGQGPEFLIYFQGTGAADDSGLPNDRFFAVRPEGSVSTLKIQRTERGDSAVYLCASSSEAEYEQYFGPGTRLTVT.

This clonotype appeared many times. CDR3 coding DNA: TGTGCCAGCAGTTTTTTAGCTAGCGGGAACAATGAGCAGTTCTTC. Encoded protein: CASSFLASGNNEQFF. The gene calls are TRBV28 and TRBJ2-1, with TRBD2 matching 9 bases. Trimming removed 3 bases from V and 5 bases from J; junction bases left unmatched: 5. The CDR3 extends over 15 amino acids. The germline CDR1 and CDR2 sequences are MDHEN and SYDVKM.

This clonotype showed up many times. The chain links TRBV18 to TRBJ1-2; TRBD1 matches 8 bases. The CDR3 extends over 15 amino acids. The V gene end was trimmed by 1 base and the J gene end by 7 bases; junction bases not matched to a gene: 8. Germline V gene lookup returns CDR1 KGHSH and CDR2 LQKENI. CDR3 protein: CASSPLSQGASGYTF. The CDR3 nucleotides read TGTGCCAGCTCACCACTCTCCCAGGGGGCATCTGGCTACACCTTC.

On this clonotype: A clone one base away is much larger, so this may be a read error. The rearrangement joins TRBV5-4 to TRBJ2-1, with TRBD2 matching 10 bases. Germline V gene data show CDR1 as SGHNT and CDR2 as YYREEE (reference sequence). This CDR3 has 13 residues. The chain's CDR3 is CACSSGRYNGQFF. CDR3 nucleotides: TGTGCCTGCTCTAGCGGGAGATACAATGGGCAGTTCTTC.

In this sample, this clonotype turned up many times. The rearrangement joins TRBV30 to TRBJ2-5; D unresolved. Germline lookup yields CDR1 GTSNPN and CDR2 SVGIG (reference sequence). V lost 3 bases, J lost 3 bases, and 5 bases lay in between. The CDR3 loop spans 11 amino acids. The CDR3 is CAWSQKETQYF. The DNA for the CDR3 is TGTGCCTGGAGCCAGAAAGAGACCCAGTACTTC. Full variable domain (missing parts from reference TRBV30 and TRBJ2-5): SQTIHQWPATLVQPVGSPLSLECTVEGTSNPNLYWYRQAAGRGLQLLFYSVGIGQISSEVPQNLSASRPQDRQFILSSKKLLLSDSGFYLCAWSQKETQYFGPGTRLLVL.

This clonotype was seen repeatedly, ten times or more. The genes are TRBV2 and TRBJ1-6, with D maybe TRBD1 (6 bases). The CDR3 runs 14 residues. V shed 4 bases and J shed 10 bases, with 14 bases lying between them. Germline assignment: CDR1 SNHLY and CDR2 FYNNEI. CDR3 in amino acids: CASSGGQGVSPLHF. CDR3 DNA sequence: TGTGCCAGCAGTGGGGGGCAGGGCGTCTCACCCCTCCACTTT.

The genes are TRBV5-1 and TRBJ1-4, with no clear D. Trimming removed 4 bases from V and 3 bases from J, with 13 bases in between. CDR1 is SGHRS and CDR2 is YFSETQ in the germline V gene. CDR3 length: 15 amino acids. CDR3 coding DNA: TGCGCCAGCAGCCTGGACGGAAGACCTAATGAAAAACTGTTTTTT. This translates into CASSLDGRPNEKLFF.

There are many counts of this clonotype. The chain couples TRBV12-3 or TRBV12-4 to TRBJ2-7; 8 nucleotides agree with TRBD1. The V and J ends lost 6 bases and 0 bases, in that order; junction bases with no gene match: 1. The CDR3 sequence is 13 residues long. The CDR3 reads CASRDRGSYEQYF. CDR3 bases: TGTGCCAGCAGAGACAGGGGCTCCTACGAGCAGTACTTC.